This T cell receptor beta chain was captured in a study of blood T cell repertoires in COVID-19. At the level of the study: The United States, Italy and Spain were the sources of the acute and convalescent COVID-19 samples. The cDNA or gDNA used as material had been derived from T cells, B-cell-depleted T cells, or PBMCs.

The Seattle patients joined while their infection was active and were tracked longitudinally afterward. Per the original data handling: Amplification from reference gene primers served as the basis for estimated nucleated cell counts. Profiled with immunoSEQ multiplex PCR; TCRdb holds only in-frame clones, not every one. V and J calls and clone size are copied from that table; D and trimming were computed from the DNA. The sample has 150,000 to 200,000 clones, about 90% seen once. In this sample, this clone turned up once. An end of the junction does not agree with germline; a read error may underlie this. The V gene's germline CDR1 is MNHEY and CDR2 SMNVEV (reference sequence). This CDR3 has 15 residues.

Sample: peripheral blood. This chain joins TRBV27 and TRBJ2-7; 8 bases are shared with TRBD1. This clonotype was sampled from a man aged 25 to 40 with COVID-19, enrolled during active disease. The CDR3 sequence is CASSLGTGESFEQYF. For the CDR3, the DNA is TGTGCCAGCAGTTTAGGGACAGGCGAATCCTTCGAGCAGTACTTC.